A single sample gave rise to the 30 T cell receptor beta chains below, sequenced in a study of molecular identifiers for immune sequencing clone quantification. TCRdb itself ran the PCR reads through MiXCR, one entry per CDR3 protein. The data show around 480,000 distinct CDR3 sequences, about a fifth seen once. The sequenced sample consisted of naive CD8+ T cells from blood, with Jurkat cell RNA spiked in. Subset reported: FACS-sorted CD8+CD4-CCR7+CD45RA+ naive T cells. The receptors were sampled from a human donor in good health. Some libraries in this study had Jurkat cell RNA spiked in.

The rearrangement joins TRBV5-6 to TRBJ2-7, with TRBD2 identical over 11 bases. V was clipped by 4 bases and J by 7 bases; unmatched bases: 13. Germline V gives CDR1 SGHDT, CDR2 YYEEEE. The CDR3 runs to 16 residues. The CDR3, as DNA: TGTGCCAGCAGCCCCGGGATGACTAGCGGGGCGGAGGAGCAGTACTTC. It yields the protein CASSPGMTSGAEEQYF.

This chain uses TRBV10-2 with TRBJ1-2; unclear D gene. Germline V gene data show CDR1 as WSHSY and CDR2 as SAAADI. The ends were cut back, 0 bases at V and 7 bases at J, with 6 bases in the middle. The CDR3 is made up of 12 amino acids. CDR3 DNA: TGCGCCAGCAGTGAGTCGTTTACTGGCTACACCTTC. Translating gives CASSESFTGYTF.

Worth noting for this clonotype: With a much larger clone just one base away, this may be a read error. Without the conserved terminal phenylalanine or tryptophan, this CDR3 likely stems from a read error. This chain connects TRBV4-2 to TRBJ2-5; D is unclear. V dropped 5 bases and J dropped 1 base, with 11 bases sitting between them. The germline V gene encodes CDR1 LGHNA and CDR2 YNFKEQ. This CDR3 has 14 residues. The CDR3 is CASSAAGPQETQYL. The CDR3 DNA reads as TGTGCCAGCAGCGCCGCCGGGCCCCAAGAGACCCAGTACCTC.

Concerning this clonotype itself: The CDR3 ends on some other residue instead of the conserved phenylalanine or tryptophan, so this is likely a read error. The rearrangement joins TRBV4-3 to TRBJ1-4; D remains ambiguous. Trimming took 0 bases from V and 6 from J, leaving 20 bases between them. CDR3 length: 18 residues. CDR1 and CDR2 from the germline V gene are LGHNA and YSLEER. The CDR3 nucleotides are TGCGCCAGCAGCCAAGAAGCCCGGCTAAGGGCATTCGATGAAAAACTGTTTCTT. Translation: CASSQEARLRAFDEKLFL.

This clonotype was counted between two and nine times. The chain recombines TRBV27 with TRBJ1-2; D gene ambiguous. Per the germline V gene, CDR1 is MNHEY and CDR2 is SMNVEV (reference sequence). The CDR3 has 13 residues. V dropped 2 bases and J dropped 4 bases, with 8 bases sitting between them. CDR3 coding DNA: TGTGCCAGCAGTTTAGGTTTGGGCTATGGCTACACCTTC. Protein sequence: CASSLGLGYGYTF.

A few counts support this clonotype. This CDR3 is missing its conserved last phenylalanine or tryptophan, likely due to a read error. The chain couples TRBV20-1 to TRBJ2-5; 7 bases match TRBD1. V shed 1 base and J 1 base; nucleotides not matched to a gene: 6. The germline V gene encodes CDR1 DFQATT and CDR2 SNEGSKA (reference sequence). CDR3 size: 15 residues. In DNA, the CDR3 is TGCAGTGCTAGAGCGTCGGGACAGCCCCAAGAGACCCAGTACCTC. Protein product: CSARASGQPQETQYL.

This clonotype occurred a few times. The J gene is TRBJ1-5, the V gene TRBV4-1; D is perhaps TRBD1 (6 bases). The V gene's germline CDR1 is MGHRA and CDR2 YSYEKL. This CDR3 is built from 15 residues. V dropped 2 bases and J dropped 6 bases, with 14 bases sitting between them. CDR3 nucleotide sequence: TGCGCCAGCAGCCAACCCCCAGGGGCGGGTCAGCCCCAGCATTTT. This gives the protein CASSQPPGAGQPQHF.

This clonotype was seen a few times. This chain joins TRBV3-1 and TRBJ1-2; D is unclear. V was clipped by 4 bases and J by 5 bases, with 11 bases between them. Germline CDR1 LGHDT, CDR2 YNNKEL (reference sequence). This CDR3 region has 13 residues. The CDR3 DNA sequence: TGTGCCAGCAGCCCCCCCGGGGTGTATGGCTACACCTTC. Translating it yields CASSPPGVYGYTF.

The V and J genes are TRBV18 and TRBJ2-1; D is perhaps TRBD2 (6 bases). The V and J ends lost 0 bases and 0 bases respectively, with 15 bases between them. The length of the CDR3 is 18 residues. The germline CDR1 and CDR2 sequences are KGHSH and LQKENI. The CDR3 sequence: CASSPPGAGSSSYNEQFF. The DNA for the CDR3 is TGTGCCAGCTCACCACCGGGAGCGGGTTCGAGCTCCTACAATGAGCAGTTCTTC.

This clonotype was counted at least ten times. The chain carries TRBV6-5 and TRBJ2-7; 7 positions match TRBD2. Per the germline V gene, CDR1 is MNHEY and CDR2 is SVGAGI. CDR3 length: 15 amino acids. V was pared by 0 bases and J by 5 bases, with 7 bases of the junction left unmatched. CDR3 nucleotide sequence: TGTGCCAGCAGTTACTCGGGGGGGATGCAGGACGAGCAGTACTTC. This encodes CASSYSGGMQDEQYF.

V gene TRBV2 combines with J gene TRBJ2-1; 7 bases agree with TRBD2. Germline CDR1 is SNHLY and CDR2 is FYNNEI. The CDR3 covers 14 residues. V trimming: 6 bases; J trimming: 5 bases; junction bases outside the gene matches: 7. The CDR3 DNA reads TGTGCCAGCAGCCCGTGGGGGGGTAACAATGAGCAGTTCTTC. As protein: CASSPWGGNNEQFF.

This clonotype showed up just a few times. The chain recombines TRBV6-2 or TRBV6-3 with TRBJ2-7; D unclear. The germline V and J ends were trimmed by 7 bases and 0 bases, with 16 bases remaining between them. CDR1 MNHEY and CDR2 SVGEGT come from the germline V gene. The CDR3 covers 15 residues. This chain's CDR3 is CASNSFRGTSYEQYF. In DNA, the CDR3 is TGTGCCAGCAATTCCTTTAGAGGTACCTCCTACGAGCAGTACTTC.

The genes are TRBV7-9 and TRBJ2-7; possible D gene TRBD2, 5 bases. The CDR3 consists of 14 residues. The V gene lost 5 bases and the J gene lost 2 bases, with 13 bases spanning the gap. The V gene's germline CDR1 is SEHNR and CDR2 FQNEAQ (reference sequence). The CDR3 DNA reads TGTGCCAGCAGCAACCCGGGAAACCCCTACGAGCAGTACTTC. It is translated as CASSNPGNPYEQYF.

This clonotype has ten or more counts. The gene calls are TRBV6-5 and TRBJ2-2; D could derive from TRBD1 or TRBD2 (7 bases each). The V end was cut by 6 bases, the J end by 0 bases, with 23 bases between. Germline V CDR1 and CDR2: MNHEY, SVGAGI. This CDR3 has 19 residues. The DNA of the CDR3 is TGTGCCAGCAGCGAGCGGGGACAGAGACGAACGGCGAACACCGGGGAGCTGTTTTTT. Translated, it gives CASSERGQRRTANTGELFF.

Many counts were recorded for this clonotype. This chain connects TRBV25-1 to TRBJ2-7; the match to TRBD1 covers 8 bases. The CDR3 covers 15 residues. With 2 bases clipped from V and 0 bases from J, the junction kept 3 bases outside the gene matches. Per germline, CDR1 MGHDK and CDR2 SYGVNS. Here the CDR3 DNA reads TGTGCCAGCAGTGAAACAGGGGGGTTCTCCTACGAGCAGTACTTC. This gives the protein CASSETGGFSYEQYF.

J is TRBJ2-7 and V is TRBV12-3 or TRBV12-4, with 7 nucleotides matching TRBD1. V lost 4 bases and J lost 3; bases outside the gene matches: 6. The CDR3 sequence is 14 residues long. CDR3: CASSSTGVIYEQYF. The CDR3 DNA sequence: TGTGCCAGCAGTTCTACAGGGGTCATCTACGAGCAGTACTTC.

V and J are TRBV7-9 and TRBJ1-2; possibly TRBD1 for D (5 bases). V gave up 1 base and J gave up 8 bases, with 17 bases separating them. CDR3 length: 15 amino acids. Per the germline V gene, CDR1 is SEHNR and CDR2 is FQNEAQ (reference sequence). The DNA for the CDR3 is TGTGCCAGCAGCTTAGGGGGCCAGGTGGAAGCGGGCTACACCTTC. This sequence encodes CASSLGGQVEAGYTF. Looking up the rest from reference TRBV7-9 and TRBJ1-2 gives the full variable domain: DTGVSQNPRHKITKRGQNVTFRCDPISEHNRLYWYRQTLGQGPEFLTYFQNEAQLEKSRLLSDRFSAERPKGSFSTLEIQRTEQGDSAMYLCASSLGGQVEAGYTFGSGTRLTVV.

Concerning this clonotype itself: The conserved phenylalanine or tryptophan normally closing the CDR3 is absent here, so this likely arose from a read error. This rearrangement joins TRBV4-3 to TRBJ2-3, with D maybe TRBD1 (6 bases). Looked up from germline, CDR1 is LGHNA and CDR2 is YSLEER. Trimming stripped 0 bases from V and 5 bases from J, with 9 bases between. The CDR3 is 14 amino acids. DNA for the CDR3: TGCGCCAGCAGCCAAGATTCCAGGGGAGATACGCAGTATTCT. It is translated as CASSQDSRGDTQYS.

The gene calls are TRBV5-1 and TRBJ2-7; 9 bases map to TRBD1. The germline CDR1 and CDR2 sequences are SGHRS and YFSETQ. This CDR3 has 15 residues. The trim removed 3 bases at V and 7 bases at J, leaving 11 bases unmatched. CDR3 sequence: CASSSLPGTGQEQYF. CDR3 DNA: TGCGCCAGCAGCTCCCTACCCGGGACAGGGCAAGAGCAGTACTTC.

This clonotype was seen repeatedly, ten times or more. The J gene is TRBJ2-5, the V gene TRBV13, with D hard to call. V shed 0 bases and J shed 6 bases, with 5 bases lying between them. The CDR3 runs 12 residues. In germline, CDR1 is PRHDT, CDR2 FYEKMQ (reference sequence). For the CDR3, the DNA is TGTGCCAGCAGCTTAGGTCTCCAGACCCAGTACTTC. Its translation is CASSLGLQTQYF.

This clonotype occurred a few times. At one of its ends the junction is not consistent with the germline gene, which may arise from a read error. This rearrangement joins TRBV6-5 to TRBJ1-2, with D uncertain. The CDR3 runs 17 residues. The V gene's germline CDR1 is MNHEY and CDR2 SVGAGI. CDR3 DNA sequence: TGTGCCAGCTGTTACACCCGGATGCCCCCTGAAATCTATGGCTACACCTTC. Encoded protein: CASCYTRMPPEIYGYTF.

This clonotype was observed a few times. This sequence joins TRBV7-9 and TRBJ1-5; 10 positions agree with TRBD1. V lost 5 bases, J lost 5 bases, and 9 bases stayed unmatched. The V gene's germline CDR1 is SEHNR and CDR2 FQNEAQ (reference sequence). CDR3 length: 16 amino acids. The CDR3 region is CASSALTGGPDQPQHF. The CDR3 DNA reads as TGTGCCAGCAGCGCTTTGACAGGGGGCCCTGATCAGCCCCAGCATTTT.

The sample holds many counts of this clonotype. V usage is TRBV4-1 and J usage is TRBJ2-5; TRBD2 aligns across 9 bases. CDR3 length: 15 residues. Germline values: CDR1 MGHRA, CDR2 YSYEKL. V shed 0 bases, J shed 5 bases, and the junction held 4 bases outside the gene matches. CDR3 in DNA: TGCGCCAGCAGCCAAGAACCTAGCGGGACGGAGACCCAGTACTTC. Protein: CASSQEPSGTETQYF.

This clonotype was counted at least ten times. The chain carries TRBV5-5 and TRBJ1-1, with a weak D call TRBD1 (5 bases). The ends were cut back, 6 bases at V and 6 bases at J, with 21 bases in the middle. CDR1 is SGHKS, CDR2 YYEKEE, per germline (reference sequence). The CDR3 spans 15 residues. This CDR3 reads CASIGGTRTFPEAFF. The CDR3 region has the DNA TGTGCCAGCATTGGGGGGACTCGCACGTTCCCTGAAGCTTTCTTT.

In its sample, this clonotype was seen many times. The chain recombines TRBV5-4 with TRBJ2-7; 9 nucleotides line up with TRBD1. This CDR3 has 15 residues. The germline gives CDR1 SGHNT, CDR2 YYREEE (reference sequence). The ends lost 3 bases at V and 7 bases at J; junction bases unmatched: 11. The CDR3 bases are TGTGCCAGCAGCTCGGAAGGGACAGGGCTCAGAGAGCAGTACTTC. Translating gives CASSSEGTGLREQYF.

This clonotype came up a few times. This rearrangement joins TRBV7-8 to TRBJ2-1; TRBD1 aligns across 12 bases. Germline V gene lookup returns CDR1 SGHVS and CDR2 FQNEAQ. The CDR3 is 16 amino acids. Unmatched junction bases numbered 12, after V lost 7 bases and J lost 8 bases. In DNA, the CDR3 is TGTGCCAGCAAGGTGATCCGGGACAGGGGGCGCGATGAGCAGTTCTTC. This sequence encodes CASKVIRDRGRDEQFF.

This clonotype was picked up many times. The rearrangement links TRBV2 to TRBJ2-3; tentative D call: TRBD1 (6 bases). Germline V gene sequence: CDR1 SNHLY, CDR2 FYNNEI. The CDR3 is 15 residues long. Trimming pared 6 bases from V and 7 bases from J, leaving 20 bases between. The CDR3 reads CASSEPWTAGYTQYF. The CDR3 DNA is TGTGCCAGCAGCGAACCGTGGACAGCTGGATATACGCAGTATTTT.

V usage is TRBV20-1 and J usage is TRBJ2-7; D gene ambiguous. The CDR3 is 11 amino acids. The ends were cut back, 6 bases at V and 1 base at J, with 7 bases in the middle. CDR1 and CDR2 (germline): DFQATT, SNEGSKA (reference sequence). The CDR3 region is CSAKNSYEQYF. CDR3 DNA sequence: TGCAGTGCGAAAAATTCCTACGAGCAGTACTTC.

This rearrangement joins TRBV7-9 to TRBJ2-2, with 9 bases lining up with TRBD2. Germline-derived CDR1 and CDR2 are SEHNR and FQNEAQ (reference sequence). Unmatched junction bases numbered 4, after V lost 0 bases and J lost 2 bases. The CDR3 totals 17 residues. This chain's CDR3 is CASSLAGLALNTGELFF. The CDR3 DNA reads as TGTGCCAGCAGCTTAGCGGGACTAGCCTTAAACACCGGGGAGCTGTTTTTT.

This clonotype appeared many times. This sequence joins TRBV7-2 and TRBJ2-3; possible D gene TRBD1, 6 bases. The CDR3 runs to 16 residues. Germline V gene data show CDR1 as SGHTA and CDR2 as FQGNSA. V was shortened by 5 bases and J by 0 bases, with 15 bases between the two germline ends. CDR3 coding DNA: TGTGCCAGCAGCCTAGATAGGGGGAGCAGCACAGATACGCAGTATTTT. This translates into CASSLDRGSSTDTQYF.